The 19 T cell receptor beta chains listed next were all sequenced from one sample in a study of T-cell reconstitution after alpha-beta-depleted transplantation in children. Construction of the TCRbeta library involved unique molecular identifiers. TCRdb analysed the PCR reads with MiXCR anew, one entry per CDR3 protein. The sample contains 15,000 or so distinct CDR3 sequences, 4.5% to 6% of which appear only once. The specimen was PBMCs, collected before TCRalphabeta/CD19-depleted stem cell transplant. These receptors were taken from a boy younger than 18 with acute lymphoblastic leukemia, due to receive a stem cell transplant.

This clonotype showed up many times. The chain joins TRBV9 to TRBJ1-2; D is ambiguous. Germline V CDR1 and CDR2: SGDLS, YYNGEE. V lost 5 bases and J 0 bases, leaving 14 bases between the germline ends. This CDR3 has 15 residues. As DNA, the CDR3 is TGTGCCAGCAGGGAGGGCGACGGCGCTAACTATGGCTACACCTTC. Translating it yields CASREGDGANYGYTF.

The rearrangement links TRBV10-3 to TRBJ1-5; 7 bases match TRBD1. J lost 3 bases, V lost 6 bases, and 8 bases had no gene match. This CDR3 region has 15 residues. Looked up from germline, CDR1 is ENHRY and CDR2 is SYGVKD. The chain's CDR3 is CAISLTGDANQPQHF. The CDR3 bases are TGTGCCATCAGCCTCACAGGGGATGCCAATCAGCCCCAGCATTTT.

This clonotype is deemed medium-sized (0.01 to 0.1%). This chain connects TRBV6-5 to TRBJ2-2, with 9 bases aligning to TRBD1. The CDR3 has 15 amino acids. The germline V gene encodes CDR1 MNHEY and CDR2 SVGAGI. V dropped 6 bases and J dropped 2; count of bases not matched to a gene: 4. The chain's CDR3 is CASRRDRVNTGELFF. CDR3 DNA: TGTGCCAGCAGGCGGGACAGGGTTAACACCGGGGAGCTGTTTTTT.

The sample holds many counts of this clonotype. CDR3 region: CASSEDRDRGLQGTDTQYF. The CDR3 nucleotides read TGTGCCAGCAGTGAAGACCGGGACAGGGGGCTTCAGGGCACAGATACGCAGTATTTT. The chain couples TRBV2 to TRBJ2-3, with TRBD1 matching 12 bases. Trimming cost V 1 base and J 1 base; bases outside gene matches: 9. The CDR3 has 19 amino acids. From germline, CDR1 is SNHLY and CDR2 FYNNEI.

By sample fraction, this clonotype is medium-sized. The genes are TRBV12-3 or TRBV12-4 and TRBJ2-1; D unclear. Trimming removed 7 bases at V and 4 bases at J, with 20 bases between. This CDR3 is 16 amino acids long. The CDR3 spells CASNSLLTSTYNEQFF. CDR3 DNA: TGTGCCAGCAACAGCCTATTGACCTCTACGTACAATGAGCAGTTCTTC.

Ten or more counts support this clonotype. V usage is TRBV20-1 and J usage is TRBJ2-1; the match to TRBD2 covers 8 bases. Losses at the gene ends were 0 bases for V and 2 bases for J; bases not matched to a gene: 9. CDR1 is DFQATT, CDR2 SNEGSKA, per germline (reference sequence). The CDR3 sequence is 17 residues long. For the CDR3, the DNA is TGCAGTGCTAGAGATCGTATGGGGCGGGGGGCCTACAATGAGCAGTTCTTC. It is translated as CSARDRMGRGAYNEQFF.

The chain's CDR3 is CASSYLASGASATDTQYF. CDR3 nucleotide sequence: TGTGCCAGCAGTTACCTAGCCTCCGGGGCCTCGGCCACAGATACGCAGTATTTT. V and J are TRBV6-5 and TRBJ2-3; D is tentatively TRBD1 or TRBD2 (5 bases each). The germline gives CDR1 MNHEY, CDR2 SVGAGI. Trimming took off 2 bases at V and 2 bases at J, with 20 bases between the two ends. The CDR3 loop spans 18 amino acids.

Ten or more counts support this clonotype. A read error is possible here, since a much larger clone lies one base away. The conserved final phenylalanine or tryptophan is absent from the CDR3, which likely points to a read error. The DNA is left out, because the CDR3 cannot be placed on it with certainty; the CDR3 is given as TCRdb lists it. The gene calls are TRBV6-2 or TRBV6-3 and TRBJ2-5. The CDR3 numbers 12 amino acids, ends counted. Per the germline V gene, CDR1 is MNHEY and CDR2 is SVGEGT. CDR3 residues: CASSLTGRRFSI.

This clonotype was seen many times. The chain carries TRBV20-1 and TRBJ1-2; D may be TRBD1 (6 bases). Trimming shortened V by 3 bases and J by 0 bases, and 14 bases separated the two germline ends. The CDR3 contains 15 residues. In germline, CDR1 is DFQATT, CDR2 SNEGSKA (reference sequence). CDR3 sequence reads: CSASTGQVTNYGYTF. Written as DNA, the CDR3 is TGCAGTGCTAGTACAGGGCAAGTGACTAACTATGGCTACACCTTC.

This clonotype was seen at least ten times. The chain combines TRBV7-2 with TRBJ2-1; 10 bases line up with TRBD2. This CDR3 has 16 residues. Per germline, CDR1 SGHTA and CDR2 FQGNSA. V shed 2 bases, J shed 12 bases, and the junction held 13 bases outside the gene matches. In DNA, the CDR3 is TGTGCCAGCAGCTTACCAAGCGGGAGGGCCTTGGGGGGGCAGTTCTTC. Translated: CASSLPSGRALGGQFF.

This clonotype has ten or more counts. This sequence joins TRBV7-6 and TRBJ2-7; TRBD1 matches at 9 bases. This CDR3 is 15 amino acids long. Trimming at V came to 5 bases and at J to 6 bases, leaving 11 bases not matched to a gene. The germline V gene encodes CDR1 SGHVS and CDR2 FNYEAQ. CDR3 bases: TGTGCCAGCAGCCTCCAGACAGGGGGGAGACCCGAGCAGTACTTC. It codes for CASSLQTGGRPEQYF. Full variable domain (outside the CDR3, taken from reference TRBV7-6 and TRBJ2-7): GAGVSQSPRYKVTKRGQDVALRCDPISGHVSLYWYRQALGQGPEFLTYFNYEAQQDKSGLPNDRFSAERPEGSISTLTIQRTEQRDSAMYRCASSLQTGGRPEQYFGPGTRLTVT.

This clonotype has at least ten counts. The chain combines TRBV7-2 with TRBJ2-5, with a possible D match to TRBD2 (6 bases). Per the germline V gene, CDR1 is SGHTA and CDR2 is FQGNSA. The CDR3 totals 16 residues. The V end lost 5 bases, the J end lost 4 bases, and 20 bases lay between the germline ends. The CDR3: CASSPPGVRGGETQYF. As DNA, the CDR3 is TGTGCCAGCAGCCCCCCGGGGGTGCGGGGAGGAGAGACCCAGTACTTC.

The chain combines TRBV2 with TRBJ2-3; TRBD2 is a possible D gene (7 bases). This CDR3 region has 18 residues. CDR1 is SNHLY and CDR2 is FYNNEI in the germline V gene. The CDR3 sequence: CTPKVLGGALPETDTQYF. The DNA of the CDR3 is TGTACCCCCAAGGTCCTGGGGGGGGCACTCCCCGAGACAGATACGCAGTATTTT.

This clonotype was counted many times. CDR3 protein: CASSSYGTGDGQPQHF. The CDR3 coding sequence is TGTGCCAGCAGCTCGTACGGGACAGGGGATGGTCAGCCCCAGCATTTT. The chain joins TRBV28 to TRBJ1-5; 10 bases match TRBD1. Looked up from germline, CDR1 is MDHEN and CDR2 is SYDVKM. CDR3 length: 16 amino acids. V dropped 6 bases and J dropped 6; count of bases not matched to a gene: 11.

The J gene is TRBJ1-5, the V gene TRBV19; TRBD1 is a possible D gene (5 bases). This CDR3 has 13 residues. Germline CDR1 reads LNHDA; CDR2 reads SQIVND (reference sequence). V shed 4 bases and J shed 5 bases, with 9 bases lying between them. For the CDR3, the DNA is TGTGCCAGTAGTACCCGGGGGGATCAGCCCCAGCATTTT. Protein product: CASSTRGDQPQHF. The full variable domain, rest sourced from reference TRBV19 and TRBJ1-5, is DGGITQSPKYLFRKEGQNVTLSCEQNLNHDAMYWYRQDPGQGLRLIYYSQIVNDFQKGDIAEGYSVSREKKESFPLTVTSAQKNPTAFYLCASSTRGDQPQHFGDGTRLSIL.

This clonotype was found many times. The chain uses TRBV28 and TRBJ1-1; D gene ambiguous. Germline V gene sequence: CDR1 MDHEN, CDR2 SYDVKM. The length of the CDR3 is 11 residues. The V end was cut by 3 bases, the J end by 5 bases, with 4 bases between. The CDR3 protein is CASSFGTEAFF. The CDR3 region has the DNA TGTGCCAGCAGTTTCGGGACTGAAGCTTTCTTT. The full variable domain, its missing parts supplied by reference TRBV28 and TRBJ1-1, is DVKVTQSSRYLVKRTGEKVFLECVQDMDHENMFWYRQDPGLGLRLIYFSYDVKMKEKGDIPEGYSVSREKKERFSLILESASTNQTSMYLCASSFGTEAFFGQGTRLTVV.

This clonotype is labeled medium-sized (0.01 to 0.1%). The chain joins TRBV4-3 to TRBJ2-2; the D gene is possibly TRBD1 (6 bases). V was trimmed by 0 bases and J by 9 bases, leaving 17 bases between them. Germline V gene data show CDR1 as LGHNA and CDR2 as YSLEER. The CDR3 consists of 16 residues. The CDR3 spells CASSQEGADFLRELFF. The CDR3 DNA reads as TGCGCCAGCAGCCAAGAGGGGGCTGATTTTCTCAGGGAGCTGTTTTTT.

There are many counts of this clonotype. The V gene is TRBV12-3 or TRBV12-4, the J gene TRBJ1-6, with D perhaps TRBD1 (5 bases). The CDR3 sequence is 14 residues long. Trimming took 4 bases from V and 9 from J, leaving 13 bases between them. CDR3 DNA sequence: TGTGCCAGCAGTTGGGGGGGTGAGCTTTCACCCCTCCACTTT. It codes for CASSWGGELSPLHF.

This clonotype is classed as medium-sized (0.01 to 0.1%). The chain uses TRBV11-2 and TRBJ2-5; D not certain. The germline gives CDR1 SGHAT, CDR2 FQNNGV. The length of the CDR3 is 14 residues. Between the trimmed V and J ends, which lost 6 bases and 1 base, there was a span of 12 bases. CDR3 sequence: CASSLTTAQETQYF. The DNA for the CDR3 is TGTGCCAGCAGTTTAACCACAGCCCAAGAGACCCAGTACTTC.